Listed below are T cell receptor beta chains from one sample, sequenced in a study of OX40 agonist ivuxolimab in advanced cancers. Only in-frame clones appear in the TCRdb table, and some are missing; sequencing was by immunoSEQ multiplex PCR. The repertoire has approximately 40,000 clones, approximately 80% of them found once; the top ten carry around a fifth. Sequenced material: CD4+ or CD8+ T cells sorted from blood, taken in a trial of the OX40 agonist ivuxolimab. Receptors were obtained from an adult with an advanced solid tumor such as melanoma, head and neck, liver or kidney cancer. The CDR3 runs from the conserved cysteine through the conserved F or W. The order of the fields is V gene, J gene, clone size, D gene, CDR3 DNA, CDR3 protein. The D gene is left open where the match is weak. Size is stated for part of the rows, as once, few or many counts, or as a class when the clone is expanded.

TRBV10-2	TRBJ2-3	once	TRBD1	TGCGCCAGCAGTACCTTGACAGGGTGGAATGCAGATACGCAGTATTTT	CASSTLTGWNADTQYF
TRBV28	TRBJ2-7	.	TRBD1	TGTGCCAGCAGACCGATCCGGGACAGCTACGAGCAGTACTTC	CASRPIRDSYEQYF
TRBV5-1	TRBJ2-1	.	.	TGCGCCAGCAGCCCGATCGACGGTGAGCAGTTCTTC	CASSPIDGEQFF
TRBV7-2	TRBJ2-3	.	TRBD2	TGTGCCAGCAGCCCCTCGGGGAGCGGGGGACAAGATACGCAGTATTTT	CASSPSGSGGQDTQYF
TRBV4-1	TRBJ2-2	.	.	TGCGCCAGCAGCCCCACTGCGGGGAGGTGGGCCGGGGAGCTGTTTTTT	CASSPTAGRWAGELFF
TRBV4-1	TRBJ1-1	.	TRBD1	TGCGCCAGCAGCCGAGCACAGGGGAGCACTGAAGCTTTCTTT	CASSRAQGSTEAFF
TRBV4-1	TRBJ2-1	.	.	TGCGCCAGCAGCCACCCTGGACTTTCTCCTAATGAGCAGTTCTTC	CASSHPGLSPNEQFF
TRBV27	TRBJ2-2	.	.	TGTGCCAGCAGTTCCTTGCGCTACCCCACCGGGGAGCTGTTTTTT	CASSSLRYPTGELFF
TRBV4-1	TRBJ1-6	.	TRBD1	TGCGCCAGCAGCCAAGACTCGAGGGGGCAAGGGAATTCACCCCTCCACTTT	CASSQDSRGQGNSPLHF
TRBV5-8	TRBJ2-7	.	.	TGTGCCAGCAGCCCGAGGGGGGGGCTCGAGCAGTACTTC	CASSPRGGLEQYF
TRBV29-1	TRBJ1-1	.	.	TGCAGCGTTCTGGACACTGAAGCTTTCTTT	CSVLDTEAFF
TRBV7-3	TRBJ2-1	.	.	TGTGCCAGCAGCTTAGGTAGCGGAACCTACAATGAGCAGTTCTTC	CASSLGSGTYNEQFF
TRBV2	TRBJ2-1	.	TRBD2	TGTGCCAGCAGCGGCGGACTAGCGGGAGGGCCCACCTACAATGAGCAGTTCTTC	CASSGGLAGGPTYNEQFF
TRBV11-3	TRBJ2-6	.	.	TGTGCCAGCAGCTTCCCTGGGGCCAACGTCCTGACTTTC	CASSFPGANVLTF
TRBV14	TRBJ1-1	.	TRBD1	TGTGCCAGCAGCCAAGGACAGGGGGCTACTGAAGCTTTCTTT	CASSQGQGATEAFF
TRBV5-6	TRBJ2-7	few	.	TGTGCCAGCAGCTTGGGAACCTACGAGCAGTACTTC	CASSLGTYEQYF
TRBV28	TRBJ2-7	.	.	TGTGCCAGCAGCCTCACCCTAGACCACGAGCAGTACTTC	CASSLTLDHEQYF
TRBV11-2	TRBJ2-7	.	.	TGTGCCAGCAGCTTAGGAGGGGGAGGTTTCTACGAGCAGTACTTC	CASSLGGGGFYEQYF
TRBV11-2	TRBJ2-2	.	.	TGTGCCAGCAGCTCGATACTTCAGGGGACGGGCACCGGGGAGCTGTTTTTT	CASSSILQGTGTGELFF
TRBV7-9	TRBJ2-5	.	TRBD1	TGTGCCAGCAGCCCAAGACAGGGGGCAGAGACCCAGTACTTC	CASSPRQGAETQYF
TRBV4-2	TRBJ2-1	once	.	TGTGCCAGCAGCCAAGCGGGGAGAGGGGCCGAATACAATGAGCAGTTCTTC	CASSQAGRGAEYNEQFF
TRBV28	TRBJ2-3	.	TRBD2	TGTGCCAGCAGTTTATTGAGCGGGGGGAGCACAGATACGCAGTATTTT	CASSLLSGGSTDTQYF
TRBV19	TRBJ1-5	.	.	TGTGCCAGTAGTGTTCAGGGGAGCAATCAGCCCCAGCATTTT	CASSVQGSNQPQHF
TRBV7-9	TRBJ1-2	.	TRBD1	TGTGCCAGCAGCTTAGGGACAGGCTTTCGAGATGGCTACACCTTC	CASSLGTGFRDGYTF
TRBV6-5	TRBJ2-5	.	TRBD2	TGTGCCAGCAGTTACGTAGCGGGGGCCGGTCAAGAGACCCAGTACTTC	CASSYVAGAGQETQYF
TRBV7-2	TRBJ2-2	.	.	TGTGCCAGCAGCTTAGTAGGGGACGGGGAGCTGTTTTTT	CASSLVGDGELFF
TRBV29-1	TRBJ2-6	.	.	TGCAGCGTTGAAGACCCAGGGGAAGTGTCCTCTGGGGCCAACGTCCTGACTTTC	CSVEDPGEVSSGANVLTF
TRBV11-2	TRBJ2-7	.	.	TGTGCCAGCAGCTTATATCAGGAAGGCTCCTACGAGCAGTACTTC	CASSLYQEGSYEQYF
TRBV11-2	TRBJ2-7	.	.	TGTGCCAGCAGCTCTCCCGGGTTCTACGAGCAGTACTTC	CASSSPGFYEQYF
TRBV4-3	TRBJ1-4	.	.	TGCGCCAGCAGCCTCGGGACTAATGAAAAACTGTTTTTT	CASSLGTNEKLFF
TRBV7-3	TRBJ2-7	.	.	TGTGCCAGCAGCTTAATCGGGTCCCCTCACGAGCAGTACTTC	CASSLIGSPHEQYF
TRBV29-1	TRBJ2-2	.	.	TGCGGGGTTGGGGCGGGGGAGCTGTTTTTT	CGVGAGELFF
TRBV6-1	TRBJ2-1	medium-sized	.	TGTGCCAGCAGTGAGGGGACTCACAATGAGCAGTTCTTC	CASSEGTHNEQFF
TRBV9	TRBJ2-3	.	TRBD2	TGTGCCAGCAGCGTAACTACGGGAGGAGCAGATACGCAGTATTTT	CASSVTTGGADTQYF
TRBV13	TRBJ2-5	.	.	TGTGCCAGCAGCAATCTGGAAGAGACCCAGTACTTC	CASSNLEETQYF
TRBV30	TRBJ1-5	.	TRBD1	TGTGCCTGGCGGACAGGGGGAGGGCAGCCCCAGCATTTT	CAWRTGGGQPQHF
TRBV19	TRBJ2-7	.	.	TGTGCCAGTAGTTCGGACGGGTTCTACGAGCAGTACTTC	CASSSDGFYEQYF
TRBV4-2	TRBJ2-1	.	.	TGTGCCAGCAGCCAACGGGGTAATGAGCAGTTCTTC	CASSQRGNEQFF
TRBV19	TRBJ2-1	.	.	TGTGCCAGTAGTCTCCAGGACACCGGGTCCTACAATGAGCAGTTCTTC	CASSLQDTGSYNEQFF
TRBV7-7	TRBJ2-3	few	TRBD1	TGTGCTAGCAGCTCCCACGACAGGGGTGTTGATACGCAGTATTTT	CASSSHDRGVDTQYF
TRBV4-2	TRBJ2-3	.	TRBD2	TGTGCCAGCAGTCTAGCGGTCCCAGATACGCAGTATTTT	CASSLAVPDTQYF
TRBV5-4	TRBJ2-7	.	.	TGTGCCAGCAGCTTTAGAATAGGGAACGAGCAGTACTTC	CASSFRIGNEQYF
TRBV29-1	TRBJ2-1	once	.	TGCAGCGTCGTCTGGGCGACATCCTACAATGAGCAGTTCTTC	CSVVWATSYNEQFF
TRBV11-2	TRBJ1-2	.	TRBD1	TGTGCCAGCAGCTTTAATACAGGGGACTATGGCTACACCTTC	CASSFNTGDYGYTF
TRBV27	TRBJ2-7	.	.	TGTGCCAGCTCTAAGGGAAGCTCCTACGAGCAGTACTTC	CASSKGSSYEQYF
TRBV30	TRBJ1-1	.	TRBD1	TGTGCCTGGAGTACTTCAGGGGGCACTGAAGCTTTCTTT	CAWSTSGGTEAFF
TRBV27	TRBJ1-1	.	.	TGTGCCAGCAGTTTAGCTCAGATCTCCAGTGAAGCTTTCTTT	CASSLAQISSEAFF
TRBV28	TRBJ2-2	.	TRBD2	TGTGCCAGCAGTTTGACTAGCGGTGCCGGGGAGCTGTTTTTT	CASSLTSGAGELFF